These 29 T cell receptor beta chains originate from one sample sequenced in a study of T cell responses to AZD1222 COVID-19 vaccine. Method: immunoSEQ multiplex PCR; TCRdb's copy keeps in-frame clones and lacks some. The sample yields about 120,000 clones, about nine tenths seen once. The material was peripheral blood, obtained 28 days after the second dose of the MenACWY control vaccine. All receptors derive from an adult who received the MenACWY meningococcal vaccine as a control.

The J gene is TRBJ2-5, the V gene TRBV9, with a weak D call TRBD2 (5 bases). Deletions cut 2 bases from V and 2 bases from J, with 10 bases between. The CDR3 has 14 residues. Germline loops: CDR1 SGDLS, CDR2 YYNGEE. The CDR3 bases are TGTGCCAGCAGCGTGGGAGACGGACAAGAGACCCAGTACTTC. This sequence encodes CASSVGDGQETQYF.

The chain recombines TRBV29-1 with TRBJ2-3; 9 positions match TRBD1. The CDR3 contains 15 residues. Germline V CDR1 and CDR2: SQVTM, ANQGSEA. V gave up 7 bases and J gave up 0 bases; unmatched junction bases: 8. The CDR3, as DNA: TGCAGCGCAGGCACAGGGGGCGCGAGCACAGATACGCAGTATTTT. Translated: CSAGTGGASTDTQYF.

The chain uses TRBV28 and TRBJ1-2; no clear D. V dropped 5 bases and J dropped 9 bases, with 16 bases sitting between them. This CDR3 contains 13 residues. CDR1 and CDR2 (germline): MDHEN, SYDVKM. This chain's CDR3 is CASSNSLRTRYTF. The CDR3 DNA reads TGTGCCAGCAGTAACAGCTTAAGAACTCGCTACACCTTC.

V is TRBV19 and J is TRBJ1-1; D is unresolved. This CDR3 is built from 12 residues. Germline assignment: CDR1 LNHDA and CDR2 SQIVND (reference sequence). The V end lost 1 base, the J end lost 4 bases, and 4 bases lay between the germline ends. DNA for the CDR3: TGTGCCAGTAGTATAGGGGCCACTGAAGCTTTCTTT. Translation gives CASSIGATEAFF.

The chain carries TRBV6-5 and TRBJ1-1; TRBD1 aligns across 9 bases. Germline lookup yields CDR1 MNHEY and CDR2 SVGAGI. J gave up 7 bases and V 0 bases, and 9 bases lay outside the gene matches. This CDR3 spans 16 amino acids. This CDR3 is CASSYSGVQGAGEAFF. The DNA of the CDR3 is TGTGCCAGCAGTTACTCCGGGGTACAGGGGGCAGGTGAAGCTTTCTTT.

The rearrangement links TRBV7-2 to TRBJ2-1; the match to TRBD2 covers 7 bases. Germline values: CDR1 SGHTA, CDR2 FQGNSA. V gave up 1 base and J gave up 6 bases; unmatched junction bases: 9. CDR3 length: 16 amino acids. The chain's CDR3 is CASSLEGEGLFNEQFF. CDR3 in DNA: TGTGCCAGCAGCTTAGAAGGGGAGGGTCTTTTCAATGAGCAGTTCTTC.

J is TRBJ2-3 and V is TRBV7-2; 16 positions agree with TRBD2. This CDR3 is built from 18 residues. Germline V gene data show CDR1 as SGHTA and CDR2 as FQGNSA. Trimming cost V 5 bases and J 5 bases; bases outside gene matches: 10. The CDR3 region is CASSPGTSGGARIDTQYF. CDR3 nucleotides: TGTGCCAGCAGCCCTGGGACTAGCGGGGGGGCTAGGATAGATACGCAGTATTTT.

J is TRBJ1-1 and V is TRBV6-2 or TRBV6-3; TRBD1 agrees at 7 bases. Germline V gene data show CDR1 as MNHEY and CDR2 as SVGEGT. V gave up 0 bases and J gave up 8 bases; unmatched junction bases: 6. This CDR3 has 14 residues. The DNA for the CDR3 is TGTGCCAGCAGTTACTCGCTAAGGGACAGAGAAGCTTTCTTT. Its protein product is CASSYSLRDREAFF.

V is TRBV2 and J is TRBJ1-2; no clear D gene. V lost 10 bases and J 2 bases, leaving 8 bases between the germline ends. The length of the CDR3 is 11 residues. Per the germline V gene, CDR1 is SNHLY and CDR2 is FYNNEI. Written as DNA, the CDR3 is TGTGCCACCGCCTTGAACTATGGCTACACCTTC. Its protein is CATALNYGYTF.

The V gene is TRBV27, the J gene TRBJ1-1; D remains ambiguous. The CDR3 has 13 residues. The V end lost 3 bases, the J end lost 1 base, and 6 bases lay between the germline ends. CDR1 is MNHEY, CDR2 SMNVEV, per germline (reference sequence). This CDR3 is CASSFTRNTEAFF. The CDR3 region has the DNA TGTGCCAGCAGTTTCACGCGGAACACTGAAGCTTTCTTT.

The chain is built from TRBV7-7 and TRBJ2-5; D tentatively fits TRBD1 or TRBD2 (5 bases each). V lost 8 bases, J lost 2 bases, and 12 bases lay in between. CDR1 and CDR2 from the germline V gene are SSHAT and FNYEAQ (reference sequence). The CDR3 covers 13 residues. This chain's CDR3 is CASARGLQETQYF. In nucleotides, the CDR3 is TGTGCCAGCGCCCGGGGCCTACAAGAGACCCAGTACTTC.

The genes are TRBV27 and TRBJ1-2, with D possibly matching TRBD1 (5 bases). Germline V lookup: CDR1 MNHEY, CDR2 SMNVEV (reference sequence). The CDR3 spans 15 residues. The V gene lost 6 bases and the J gene lost 1 base, with 15 bases spanning the gap. CDR3 region: CASRLFGGGNYGYTF. CDR3 nucleotides: TGTGCCAGCAGGCTGTTTGGTGGGGGTAACTATGGCTACACCTTC.

The CDR3 reads CASSQDKGGLAVLPHTGELFF. The CDR3, as DNA: TGTGCCAGCAGCCAAGATAAGGGGGGACTAGCGGTCCTCCCCCACACCGGGGAGCTGTTTTTT. The chain uses TRBV3-1 (or the pseudogene TRBV3-2) and TRBJ2-2, with 11 bases fitting TRBD2. This CDR3 is 21 amino acids long. Trimming removed 0 bases from V and 3 bases from J; junction bases left unmatched: 15. Germline V gene lookup returns CDR1 LGHDT and CDR2 YNNKEL (reference sequence).

V usage is TRBV15 and J usage is TRBJ2-3; 8 nucleotides line up with TRBD2. This CDR3 region has 15 residues. The junction had 4 bases not matched to a gene; V was cut back by 2 bases and J by 3 bases. CDR1 and CDR2 from the germline V gene are LNHNV and YYDKDF (reference sequence). The chain's CDR3 is CATSRQQRGTDTQYF. CDR3 coding DNA: TGTGCCACCAGCAGACAACAGCGGGGGACAGATACGCAGTATTTT.

This rearrangement joins TRBV11-2 to TRBJ1-5, with D maybe TRBD1 (5 bases). V was cut by 0 bases and J by 6 bases, with 6 bases left in between. The CDR3 extends over 13 amino acids. CDR1 is SGHAT, CDR2 FQNNGV, per germline. The CDR3 coding sequence is TGTGCCAGCAGCTTAGATGGGACTCAGCCCCAGCATTTT. It translates to CASSLDGTQPQHF. The full variable domain, completed using reference TRBV11-2 and TRBJ1-5, is EAGVAQSPRYKIIEKRQSVAFWCNPISGHATLYWYQQILGQGPKLLIQFQNNGVVDDSQLPKDRFSAERLKGVDSTLKIQPAKLEDSAVYLCASSLDGTQPQHFGDGTRLSIL.

This chain links TRBV7-3 with TRBJ2-1; 7 bases line up with TRBD2. This CDR3 region has 15 residues. The V and J ends lost 3 bases and 4 bases, in that order; junction bases with no gene match: 6. Germline assignment: CDR1 SGHTA and CDR2 FQGTGA. The CDR3 sequence: CASSFSASGYNEQFF. The DNA for the CDR3 is TGTGCCAGCAGCTTCTCGGCTAGCGGATACAATGAGCAGTTCTTC. Full variable domain (rest looked up from reference TRBV7-3 and TRBJ2-1): GAGVSQTPSNKVTEKGKYVELRCDPISGHTALYWYRQSLGQGPEFLIYFQGTGAADDSGLPNDRFFAVRPEGSVSTLKIQRTERGDSAVYLCASSFSASGYNEQFFGPGTRLTVL.

The rearrangement links TRBV14 to TRBJ1-2, with no clear D. The CDR3 is 13 residues long. Germline CDR1 SGHDN, CDR2 FVKESK. Trimming shortened V by 4 bases and J by 4 bases, and 10 bases separated the two germline ends. CDR3 sequence (DNA): TGTGCCAGCAGCCCACACTTATCCTATGGCTACACCTTC. This gives the protein CASSPHLSYGYTF.

The CDR3 bases are TGTGCCATCAGTGAGTCGGTTCTCTCTGGAAACACCATATATTTT. It encodes CAISESVLSGNTIYF. V usage is TRBV10-3 and J usage is TRBJ1-3; D remains unclear. Germline V gives CDR1 ENHRY, CDR2 SYGVKD. The CDR3 has 15 amino acids. Deletions cut 0 bases from V and 0 bases from J, with 6 bases between.

This chain links TRBV3-1 (or the pseudogene TRBV3-2) with TRBJ1-5; no clear D. CDR1 is LGHDT, CDR2 YNNKEL, per germline (reference sequence). This CDR3 spans 16 amino acids. V was pared by 4 bases and J by 4 bases, with 17 bases between. CDR3 in amino acids: CASSPTSVSNNQPQHF. For the CDR3, the DNA is TGTGCCAGCAGCCCGACCTCGGTCAGCAATAATCAGCCCCAGCATTTT.

The rearrangement joins TRBV2 to TRBJ1-4; no definite D call. Germline values: CDR1 SNHLY, CDR2 FYNNEI. The V gene lost 1 base and the J gene lost 5 bases, with 5 bases spanning the gap. This CDR3 comprises 13 residues. The CDR3 DNA follows: TGTGCCAGCAGTGAAGGGGCCAATGAAAAACTGTTTTTT. Residues: CASSEGANEKLFF.

The chain joins TRBV15 to TRBJ2-2; maybe TRBD2 (6 bases). Germline CDR1 is LNHNV and CDR2 is YYDKDF (reference sequence). Trimming removed 6 bases from V and 1 base from J, with 15 bases in between. The CDR3 has 16 amino acids. CDR3 bases: TGTGCCACCAGGCCTCCCGGGACTTTGAACACCGGGGAGCTGTTTTTT. It yields the protein CATRPPGTLNTGELFF.

The chain joins TRBV28 to TRBJ1-4, with TRBD1 as a possible D gene (6 bases). V was cut by 2 bases and J by 4 bases, with 17 bases left in between. The CDR3 is 17 residues long. The germline gives CDR1 MDHEN, CDR2 SYDVKM. CDR3 DNA sequence: TGTGCCAGCAGTTTAACGGTTACGGGGACACTTAATGAAAAACTGTTTTTT. It specifies CASSLTVTGTLNEKLFF. The variable domain in full, with the rest retrieved from reference TRBV28 and TRBJ1-4, is DVKVTQSSRYLVKRTGEKVFLECVQDMDHENMFWYRQDPGLGLRLIYFSYDVKMKEKGDIPEGYSVSREKKERFSLILESASTNQTSMYLCASSLTVTGTLNEKLFFGSGTQLSVL.

This chain joins TRBV14 and TRBJ2-1, with TRBD2 matching over 7 bases. V trimming: 8 bases; J trimming: 0 bases; junction bases outside the gene matches: 7. Looked up from germline, CDR1 is SGHDN and CDR2 is FVKESK. The CDR3 runs to 15 residues. Here the CDR3 DNA reads TGTGCCAGCGAAAGCGGGGTGAGCTCCTACAATGAGCAGTTCTTC. It encodes CASESGVSSYNEQFF.

CDR3 nucleotides: TGTGCCAGCAACAAACCGGGACAGCCTAACTATGGCTACACCTTC. Translated, it gives CASNKPGQPNYGYTF. V usage is TRBV9 and J usage is TRBJ1-2; 7 nucleotides agree with TRBD1. Germline V CDR1 and CDR2: SGDLS, YYNGEE. The CDR3 covers 15 residues. Germline trimming cut 6 bases from V and 0 bases from J; bases unmatched to any gene: 8.

This chain's CDR3 is CASSYSVGDISPLHF. CDR3 nucleotides: TGTGCCAGCAGTTACTCGGTGGGTGACATTTCACCCCTCCACTTT. This sequence joins TRBV6-5 and TRBJ1-6; no firm D call. The CDR3 is made up of 15 amino acids. V was trimmed by 0 bases and J by 9 bases, leaving 12 bases between them. Germline-derived CDR1 and CDR2 are MNHEY and SVGAGI.

The chain uses TRBV7-2 and TRBJ2-3; 13 bases agree with TRBD2. This CDR3 has 15 amino acids. After removal of 4 bases from V and 3 bases from J, the junction contained 1 base not matched to a gene. CDR1 is SGHTA, CDR2 FQGNSA, per germline. The CDR3 bases are TGTGCCAGCAGCTGGGGACTAGCGGGAACAGATACGCAGTATTTT. It codes for CASSWGLAGTDTQYF.

V gene TRBV9 combines with J gene TRBJ1-2; maybe TRBD1 (5 bases). V lost 1 base to trimming and J lost 6 bases, with 13 bases between them. CDR1 SGDLS and CDR2 YYNGEE come from the germline V gene. There are 14 residues in the CDR3. CDR3 sequence: CASSVPSGRDGYTF. The CDR3 bases are TGTGCCAGCAGCGTACCCTCGGGCAGGGATGGCTACACCTTC.

This clone was recorded once. J is TRBJ1-1 and V is TRBV6-5, with a tentative D call TRBD1 (5 bases). Trimming removed 6 bases at V and 0 bases at J, with 11 bases between. This CDR3 region has 14 residues. The germline CDR1 and CDR2 sequences are MNHEY and SVGAGI. As DNA, the CDR3 is TGTGCCAGCAGGGGGGACCCAATGAACACTGAAGCTTTCTTT. It translates to CASRGDPMNTEAFF.

The V and J genes are TRBV5-8 and TRBJ2-7; 8 bases agree with TRBD1. Germline CDR1 SGHTS, CDR2 YDEGEE. The CDR3 has 15 amino acids. The trim removed 0 bases at V and 2 bases at J, leaving 4 bases unmatched. The CDR3 DNA is TGTGCCAGCAGCTTGGCGTCCAGGGGGCCCTACGAGCAGTACTTC. As protein: CASSLASRGPYEQYF. Full variable domain (remainder filled in from reference TRBV5-8 and TRBJ2-7): EAGVTQSPTHLIKTRGQQATLRCSPISGHTSVYWYQQALGLGLQFLLWYDEGEERNRGNFPPRFSGRQFPNYSSELNVNALELEDSALYLCASSLASRGPYEQYFGPGTRLTVT.